This T cell receptor (beta chain) was recovered during a study of blood T cells in healthy people across ages. A sample-barcoded 5' primer and a J-beta primer mix were used in a second PCR of roughly 7 to 12 cycles. Each CDR3 protein is one row after TCRdb ran MiXCR on the 5' RACE reads. This table has some 560,000 distinct CDR3 sequences, roughly a quarter appearing once. Germline assignment: CDR1 SEHNR and CDR2 FQNEAQ (reference sequence). Trimming stripped 5 bases from V and 6 bases from J, with 23 bases between. This CDR3 is 17 amino acids long. The data were also submitted as part of a second study, on T cells of mothers and their children.

The chain couples TRBV7-9 to TRBJ2-1; unclear D gene. The sequenced material came from blood. This sequence was found in a boy between 2 and 10 years old in good health. DNA of the CDR3: TGTGCCAGCAGCCCCCCTCTGGACCCTAGAATCGGCAATGAGCAGTTCTTC. Encoded protein: CASSPPLDPRIGNEQFF.